The following is a TCR beta chain sequence with its context. The target antigen is unknown. Produced via immunoSEQ multiplex PCR; TCRdb's table is partial and in-frame only. The sample lists 20,000 to 25,000 clones; around three quarters were seen once. The data originate from a study of OX40 agonist ivuxolimab in advanced cancers. Study observations and caveats: Clonal expansion was among the lowest in partial responders at 0.1-3.0 mg/kg, especially CD8+. Blood T cells, both CD4+ and CD8+, expanded clonally by week 6 at 0.1 to 3.0 mg/kg.

Germline V lookup: CDR1 MNHNS, CDR2 SASEGT. The CDR3 is 14 amino acids. Trimming left V 3 bases short and J 8 bases short, with 14 bases between. The chain is built from TRBV6-1 and TRBJ2-4; TRBD2 might be the D (6 bases). This clonotype originated in an adult with an advanced solid tumor such as melanoma, head and neck, liver or kidney cancer. The sequenced sample was CD4+ or CD8+ T cells sorted from blood, obtained in a trial of the OX40 agonist ivuxolimab. In DNA, the CDR3 is TGTGCCAGCAGTGATGCCCTCGGGGGAGACATTCAGTACTTC. Its translation: CASSDALGGDIQYF.